This T cell receptor beta chain was profiled in a study of OX40 agonist ivuxolimab in advanced cancers. Study findings and constraints: In CD8+ T cells, expanded clones were on average more numerous than in CD4+.

Assay used: immunoSEQ multiplex PCR; TCRdb lists only in-frame clones, some missing. Found here are 8,500 to 9,000 clones, about three quarters of them singletons; the top ten hold 25% to 30%. A note on this clone: Its cognate antigen is unknown.

This clonotype was obtained from an adult with an advanced solid tumor such as melanoma, head and neck, liver or kidney cancer. Material: CD4+ or CD8+ T cells sorted from blood, obtained in a trial of the OX40 agonist ivuxolimab.

DNA of the CDR3: TGTGCCAGCAGCTCTAGCGGAGTGGGGGATACGCAGTATTTT. Residues: CASSSSGVGDTQYF. This sequence joins TRBV11-1 and TRBJ2-3; 7 bases agree with TRBD2. V lost 4 bases to trimming and J lost 6 bases; unmatched junction nucleotides: 7. The CDR3 contains 14 residues. Per the germline V gene, CDR1 is SGHAT and CDR2 is FQDESV (reference sequence).